This T cell receptor beta chain came from a study of CD8+ T cells in alopecia areata. Study-level background: The duration of tofacitinib was 6 to 18 months, with 6 months off drug afterward. Percentage of affected scalp area was the basis on which treated patients' severity was scored. Broader study findings: In scalp and blood, many expanded lesional clones persisted during tofacitinib. How baseline CD8+ expansion relates to response remains uncertain (there was one nonresponder).

Of note for this clone: Antigen unknown.

As to treatment: oral pan-JAK inhibitor, 5-10 mg twice daily. This CDR3 has 13 residues. Germline CDR1 reads SGHTA; CDR2 reads FQGTGA. J gave up 9 bases and V 2 bases, and 3 bases lay outside the gene matches. In each case, RNA was isolated and then reverse transcribed into cDNA as the sequencing template. Some clones are missing from TCRdb's copy, which holds only in-frame ones; the method was immunoSEQ multiplex PCR. The sample contains around 100,000 clones, just over 70% of which appear only once. V gene TRBV7-3 combines with J gene TRBJ2-3, with TRBD1 identical over 9 bases. The sample in question was CD8+ T cells sorted from blood, obtained around week 42, from a patient treated with tofacitinib. This TCR was sampled from a human donor with alopecia areata. CDR3 region: CASSLGDRATQYF. The CDR3, as DNA: TGTGCCAGCAGCTTAGGGGACAGGGCAACGCAGTATTTT.